This is a list of T cell receptor beta chains from one sample in a study of blood T cell repertoires in COVID-19. Profiled with immunoSEQ multiplex PCR; TCRdb holds only in-frame clones, not every one. The sample includes 95,000 to 110,000 clones, just over 85% seen only once; the top ten take roughly 3.5%. Sequencing used peripheral blood. These receptor sequences come from a human donor in a cohort sampled during active COVID-19. Each CDR3 is given with its conserved first and last residue. Fields, in order: J gene, D gene, clone size, V gene, CDR3 protein, CDR3 DNA. A D gene is named only where the DNA matches it firmly. Rows give clone size only sometimes, using once, few, many, or a class for an expanded clone.

j_call: TRBJ2-5; d_call: -; clone_size: -; v_call: TRBV9; cdr3_aa: CASSVVGRGTTETQYF; cdr3_nt: TGTGCCAGCAGCGTAGTAGGGAGGGGGACAACGGAGACCCAGTACTTC
j_call: TRBJ2-1; d_call: TRBD2; clone_size: once; v_call: TRBV24-1; cdr3_aa: CATNAGGGNEQFF; cdr3_nt: TGTGCCACCAATGCGGGAGGGGGAAATGAGCAGTTCTTC
j_call: TRBJ2-3; d_call: TRBD1; clone_size: -; v_call: TRBV2; cdr3_aa: CAGGTGRMDTQYF; cdr3_nt: TGTGCCGGAGGGACAGGGAGGATGGATACGCAGTATTTT
j_call: TRBJ1-2; d_call: -; clone_size: -; v_call: TRBV7-2; cdr3_aa: CASSPFRAVGYGYTF; cdr3_nt: TGTGCCAGCAGCCCTTTCAGGGCTGTAGGGTATGGCTACACCTTC
j_call: TRBJ1-2; d_call: TRBD1; clone_size: few; v_call: TRBV7-9; cdr3_aa: CASSLNEGAYGYTF; cdr3_nt: TGTGCCAGCAGCTTGAATGAGGGGGCTTATGGCTACACCTTC
j_call: TRBJ2-6; d_call: TRBD2; clone_size: once; v_call: TRBV9; cdr3_aa: CASSVRTSGGRDGANVLTF; cdr3_nt: TGTGCCAGCAGCGTAAGGACTAGCGGGGGCCGGGACGGGGCCAACGTCCTGACTTTC
j_call: TRBJ1-2; d_call: -; clone_size: -; v_call: TRBV10-3; cdr3_aa: CAIGAGQGGGYTF; cdr3_nt: TGTGCCATAGGAGCGGGACAAGGGGGTGGCTACACCTTC
j_call: TRBJ2-5; d_call: -; clone_size: -; v_call: TRBV5-1; cdr3_aa: CASRADSLMGTQYF; cdr3_nt: TGCGCCAGCAGAGCGGACTCCCTAATGGGGACCCAGTACTTC
j_call: TRBJ1-4; d_call: -; clone_size: -; v_call: TRBV3-1/TRBV3-2; cdr3_aa: CASSHNQGLTNEKLFF; cdr3_nt: TGTGCCAGCAGCCATAATCAGGGGTTGACTAATGAAAAACTGTTTTTT
j_call: TRBJ2-3; d_call: TRBD2; clone_size: -; v_call: TRBV4-1; cdr3_aa: CASSPRGAGSSTDTQYF; cdr3_nt: TGCGCCAGCAGCCCCCGGGGAGCGGGGAGTAGCACAGATACGCAGTATTTT
j_call: TRBJ1-1; d_call: -; clone_size: -; v_call: TRBV18; cdr3_aa: CASCRGMNTEAFF; cdr3_nt: TGTGCCAGCTGCAGGGGTATGAACACTGAAGCTTTCTTT
j_call: TRBJ2-1; d_call: TRBD2; clone_size: -; v_call: TRBV15; cdr3_aa: CATSSRSGRVPFF; cdr3_nt: TGTGCCACCAGCAGTCGGAGCGGGAGGGTGCCGTTCTTC
j_call: TRBJ2-2; d_call: -; clone_size: -; v_call: TRBV19; cdr3_aa: CASSTSGATLTGELFF; cdr3_nt: TGTGCCAGTAGTACCTCGGGAGCGACGCTCACCGGGGAGCTGTTTTTT
j_call: TRBJ1-2; d_call: TRBD1; clone_size: -; v_call: TRBV27; cdr3_aa: CASSLRQGSYGYTF; cdr3_nt: TGTGCCAGCAGTCTCCGACAGGGCTCGTATGGCTACACCTTC
j_call: TRBJ2-5; d_call: -; clone_size: -; v_call: TRBV4-1; cdr3_aa: CASSQSPVRDFEETQYF; cdr3_nt: TGCGCCAGCAGCCAAAGCCCGGTCAGGGATTTTGAAGAGACCCAGTACTTC